What follows are 8 T cell receptor beta chains derived from one specimen sequenced in a study of preoperative IRX-2 immunotherapy in early breast cancer. Noted treatment: preoperative locoregional IRX-2 cytokine immunotherapy. Repertoires were generated with immunoSEQ multiplex PCR, while TCRdb's copy carries only in-frame clones and drops some. This sample carries around 25,000 clones, 70% to 90% of them seen once, and the ten largest clones take approximately 30%. Sequences were derived from tumor tissue, sampled after IRX-2 immunotherapy. The receptors originated from a human donor with breast cancer.

This clone appeared a single time. The V call is TRBV4-1, the J call TRBJ2-1; D assignment may be TRBD1 or TRBD2 (5 bases each). V lost 0 bases and J lost 9, with 18 bases in between. The CDR3 has 16 residues. Per the germline V gene, CDR1 is MGHRA and CDR2 is YSYEKL. The CDR3 loop is CASSQDSRAGRGEQFF. CDR3 nucleotides: TGCGCCAGCAGCCAAGATTCGAGGGCAGGGAGAGGTGAGCAGTTCTTC.

This clone was found once. The rearrangement uses TRBV13 and TRBJ2-1; 12 bases agree with TRBD1. The CDR3 is 15 residues long. The V gene end was trimmed by 3 bases and the J gene end by 9 bases; junction bases not matched to a gene: 6. Germline CDR1 PRHDT, CDR2 FYEKMQ (reference sequence). The CDR3 DNA reads as TGTGCCAGCAGCTTTGGGGGACAGGGGGCGGTTGAGCAGTTCTTC. This encodes CASSFGGQGAVEQFF.

The chain has TRBV19 and TRBJ2-4; 9 bases are shared with TRBD1. V shed 2 bases and J 2 bases; nucleotides not matched to a gene: 7. This CDR3 region has 17 residues. Germline lookup yields CDR1 LNHDA and CDR2 SQIVND (reference sequence). CDR3 sequence: CASSINRGRRTKNIQYF. The CDR3, as DNA: TGTGCCAGTAGTATAAACAGGGGGCGACGGACCAAAAACATTCAGTACTTC. The whole variable domain, filled in from reference TRBV19 and TRBJ2-4, reads DGGITQSPKYLFRKEGQNVTLSCEQNLNHDAMYWYRQDPGQGLRLIYYSQIVNDFQKGDIAEGYSVSREKKESFPLTVTSAQKNPTAFYLCASSINRGRRTKNIQYFGAGTRLSVL.

The V gene is TRBV7-9, the J gene TRBJ1-6, with 12 bases lining up with TRBD1. Trimming removed 10 bases from V and 1 base from J; junction bases left unmatched: 8. Germline V gene data show CDR1 as SEHNR and CDR2 as FQNEAQ (reference sequence). The CDR3 is made up of 17 amino acids. CDR3 region: CATGTGGFHSYNSPLHF. The CDR3, as DNA: TGTGCCACCGGGACAGGGGGCTTTCATTCCTATAATTCACCCCTCCACTTT.

The J gene is TRBJ1-2, the V gene TRBV21-1. TRBV21-1 counts as a pseudogene. The CDR3 is 16 amino acids. The CDR3 protein is CASSTPGEDDNYGYTF. The CDR3 DNA is TGTGCCAGCAGCACACCGGGGGAAGACGATAACTATGGCTACACCTTC.

The chain joins TRBV6-6 to TRBJ2-7; D is uncertain. V dropped 5 bases and J dropped 3 bases, with 11 bases sitting between them. Germline V gives CDR1 MNHNY, CDR2 SVGAGI (reference sequence). The CDR3 spans 13 residues. The CDR3 sequence is CASSLLTGYEQYF. The CDR3 DNA sequence: TGTGCCAGCAGTCTCCTCACGGGCTACGAGCAGTACTTC.

This chain links TRBV18 with TRBJ1-2; a possible D gene is TRBD1 (5 bases). The CDR3 is 14 residues long. The germline V gene has CDR1 KGHSH and CDR2 LQKENI. Trimming took off 6 bases at V and 8 bases at J, with 19 bases between the two ends. CDR3 sequence (DNA): TGTGCCAGCTCGCCCGACAGTTTCAGCTACGGCTACACCTTC. As protein: CASSPDSFSYGYTF. The full variable domain, rest sourced from reference TRBV18 and TRBJ1-2, is NAGVMQNPRHLVRRRGQEARLRCSPMKGHSHVYWYRQLPEEGLKFMVYLQKENIIDESGMPKERFSAEFPKEGPSILRIQQVVRGDSAAYFCASSPDSFSYGYTFGSGTRLTVV.

This clone was detected a few times. The V gene is TRBV29-1, the J gene TRBJ1-3; the D is unclear. The CDR3 extends over 13 amino acids. V lost 4 bases and J 2 bases, leaving 9 bases between the germline ends. Germline values: CDR1 SQVTM, CDR2 ANQGSEA. CDR3 coding DNA: TGCAGCGTTGCGGGCACGGCTGGAAACACCATATATTTT. Translated, it gives CSVAGTAGNTIYF.